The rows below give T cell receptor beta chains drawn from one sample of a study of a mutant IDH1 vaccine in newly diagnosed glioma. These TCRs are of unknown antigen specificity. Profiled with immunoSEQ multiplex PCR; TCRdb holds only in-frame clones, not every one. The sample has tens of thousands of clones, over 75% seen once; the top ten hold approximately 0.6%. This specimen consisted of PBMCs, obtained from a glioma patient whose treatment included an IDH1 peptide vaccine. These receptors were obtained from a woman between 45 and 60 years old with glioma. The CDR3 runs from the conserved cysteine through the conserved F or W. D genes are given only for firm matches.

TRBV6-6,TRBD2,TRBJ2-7,TGTGCCAGCAGTTACTCGGGGACTAGCGTGTCCTACGAGCAGTACTTC,CASSYSGTSVSYEQYF
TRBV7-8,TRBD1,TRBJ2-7,TGTGCCAGCAGCTCTAAGCTCGGGACAGGTGAATACGAGCAGTACTTC,CASSSKLGTGEYEQYF
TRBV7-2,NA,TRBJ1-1,TGTGCCAGCAGCTTAGTCCGCACTGAAGCTTTCTTT,CASSLVRTEAFF
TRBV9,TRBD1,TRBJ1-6,TGTGCCAGCAGCGTCCGGACAGGGGATTCACCCCTCCACTTT,CASSVRTGDSPLHF
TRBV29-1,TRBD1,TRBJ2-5,TGCAGCGGGGGACAGCCGTACCAAGAGACCCAGTACTTC,CSGGQPYQETQYF
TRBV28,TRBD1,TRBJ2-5,TGTGCCAGCAGTCCAGGGGGCGTAAAGACCCAGTACTTC,CASSPGGVKTQYF
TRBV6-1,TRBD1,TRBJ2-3,TGTGCCAGCAGGGGACAGGGGGATACGCAGTATTTT,CASRGQGDTQYF
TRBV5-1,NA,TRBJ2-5,TGCGCCAGCAGCGGGGGCGCGGGGCCAGGGCAAGAGACCCAGTACTTC,CASSGGAGPGQETQYF
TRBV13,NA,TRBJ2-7,TGTGCCAGCAGCTTAAAGTCCTACGAGCAGTACTTC,CASSLKSYEQYF
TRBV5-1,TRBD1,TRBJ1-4,TGCGCCAGCAGCGGAGGGACAGGGGCCCAGGAAAAACTGTTTTTT,CASSGGTGAQEKLFF
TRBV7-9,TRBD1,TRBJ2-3,TGTGCCAGCAGCTTAAGGACAGGGGCGTGGGATACGCAGTATTTT,CASSLRTGAWDTQYF
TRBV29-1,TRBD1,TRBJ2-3,TGCAGCGTTGACAGACGGGACAGGGGGTCCCGGACGCAGTATTTT,CSVDRRDRGSRTQYF